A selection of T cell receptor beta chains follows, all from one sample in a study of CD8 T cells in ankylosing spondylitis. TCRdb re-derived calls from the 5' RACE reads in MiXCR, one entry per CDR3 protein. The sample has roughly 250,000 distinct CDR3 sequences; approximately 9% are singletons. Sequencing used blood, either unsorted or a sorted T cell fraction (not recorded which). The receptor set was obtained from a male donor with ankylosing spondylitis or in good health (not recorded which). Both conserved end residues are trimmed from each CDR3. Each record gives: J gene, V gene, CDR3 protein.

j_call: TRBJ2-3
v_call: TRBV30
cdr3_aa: AWSLSGRHTDTQY

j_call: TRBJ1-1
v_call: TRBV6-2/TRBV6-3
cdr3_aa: ASSYLRRTGDTEAF

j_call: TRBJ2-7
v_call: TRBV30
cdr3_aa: AWRGRGHRSYEQY

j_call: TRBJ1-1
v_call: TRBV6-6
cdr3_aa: ASSYRPPEGAF

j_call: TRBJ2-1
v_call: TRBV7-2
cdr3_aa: ASSLIGGDEQF

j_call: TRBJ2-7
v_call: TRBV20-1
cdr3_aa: SAISGTSGGSNEQY

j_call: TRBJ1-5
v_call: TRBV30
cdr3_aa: AWSLRPNQPQH

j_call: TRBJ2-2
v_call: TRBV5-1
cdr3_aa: ASSFAGTGAGELF

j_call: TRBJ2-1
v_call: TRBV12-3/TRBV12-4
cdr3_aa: ASSLSGANEQF

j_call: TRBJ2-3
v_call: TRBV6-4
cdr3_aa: ASSDSGGGTDTQY

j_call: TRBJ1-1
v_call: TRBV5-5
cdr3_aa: ASTWATGNTEAF

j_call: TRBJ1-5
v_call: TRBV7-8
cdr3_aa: ASSTDSVPNQPQH

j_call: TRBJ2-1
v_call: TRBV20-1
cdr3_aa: SARDHGGPDEQF

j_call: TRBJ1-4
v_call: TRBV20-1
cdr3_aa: SARPGQAYRLF

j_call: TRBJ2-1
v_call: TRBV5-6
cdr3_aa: ASSLETSSYNEQF

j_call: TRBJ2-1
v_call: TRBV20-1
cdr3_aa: SARDRRVAGEQF

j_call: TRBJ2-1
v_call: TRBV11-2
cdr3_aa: ASSLVSGGASYNEQF

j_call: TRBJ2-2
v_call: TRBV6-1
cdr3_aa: ASTRPRTGELF

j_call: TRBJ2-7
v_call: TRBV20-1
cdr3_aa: SPTTGTGDRGQY

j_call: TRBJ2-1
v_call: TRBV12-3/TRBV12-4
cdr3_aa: ASSRTSGEQF

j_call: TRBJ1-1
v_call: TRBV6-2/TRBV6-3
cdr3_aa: ASSSGGQGTAEAF

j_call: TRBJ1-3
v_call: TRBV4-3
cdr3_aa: ASSQGEATGNTIY